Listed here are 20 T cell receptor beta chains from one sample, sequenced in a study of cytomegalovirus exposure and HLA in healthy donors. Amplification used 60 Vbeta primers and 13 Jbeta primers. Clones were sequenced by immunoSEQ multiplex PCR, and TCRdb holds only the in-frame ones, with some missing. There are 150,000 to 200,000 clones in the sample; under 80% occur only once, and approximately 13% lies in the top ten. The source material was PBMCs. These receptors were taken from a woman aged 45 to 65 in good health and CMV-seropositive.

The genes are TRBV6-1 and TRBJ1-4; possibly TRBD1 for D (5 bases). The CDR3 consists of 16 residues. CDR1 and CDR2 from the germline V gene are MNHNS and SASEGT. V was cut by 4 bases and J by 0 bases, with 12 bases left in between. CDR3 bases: TGTGCCAGCAGTGGATGGGGGGAGGCAACTAATGAAAAACTGTTTTTT. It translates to CASSGWGEATNEKLFF.

In nucleotides, the CDR3 is TGTGCCAGCAGCAAAGCGCTTTTGGGGGAGGGCATTCAGTACTTC. Protein: CASSKALLGEGIQYF. V usage is TRBV21-1 and J usage is TRBJ2-4; the table's D gene call, TRBD2, was not cross checked with the DNA. TRBV21-1 is assigned pseudogene status. The CDR3 covers 15 residues.

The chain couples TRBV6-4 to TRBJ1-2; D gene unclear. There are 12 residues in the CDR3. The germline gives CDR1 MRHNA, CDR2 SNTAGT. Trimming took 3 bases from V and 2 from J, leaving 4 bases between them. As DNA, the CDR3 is TGTGCCAGCAGTGATGGCAACTATGGCTACACCTTC. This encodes CASSDGNYGYTF.

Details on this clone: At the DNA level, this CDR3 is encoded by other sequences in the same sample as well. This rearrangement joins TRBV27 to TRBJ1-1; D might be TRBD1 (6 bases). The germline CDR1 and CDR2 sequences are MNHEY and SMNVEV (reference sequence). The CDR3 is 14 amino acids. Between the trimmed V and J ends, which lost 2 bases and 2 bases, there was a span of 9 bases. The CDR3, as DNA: TGTGCCAGCAGTTTAACACAGGGTAACACTGAAGCTTTCTTT. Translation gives CASSLTQGNTEAFF.

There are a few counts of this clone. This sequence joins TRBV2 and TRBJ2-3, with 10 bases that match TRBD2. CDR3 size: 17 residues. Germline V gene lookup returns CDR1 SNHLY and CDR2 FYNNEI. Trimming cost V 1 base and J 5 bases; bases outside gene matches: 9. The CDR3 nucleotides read TGTGCCAGCAGTGAAGGAGTTAGCGGGGGGCAAATAGATACGCAGTATTTT. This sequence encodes CASSEGVSGGQIDTQYF. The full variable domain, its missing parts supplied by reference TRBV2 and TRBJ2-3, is EPEVTQTPSHQVTQMGQEVILRCVPISNHLYFYWYRQILGQKVEFLVSFYNNEISEKSEIFDDQFSVERPDGSNFTLKIRSTKLEDSAMYFCASSEGVSGGQIDTQYFGPGTRLTVL.

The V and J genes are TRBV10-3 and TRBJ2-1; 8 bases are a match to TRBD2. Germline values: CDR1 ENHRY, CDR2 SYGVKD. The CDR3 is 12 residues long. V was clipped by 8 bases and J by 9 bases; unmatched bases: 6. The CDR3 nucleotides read TGTGCCATCCGAAACGGGGGGGGTGAGCAGTTCTTC. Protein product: CAIRNGGGEQFF.

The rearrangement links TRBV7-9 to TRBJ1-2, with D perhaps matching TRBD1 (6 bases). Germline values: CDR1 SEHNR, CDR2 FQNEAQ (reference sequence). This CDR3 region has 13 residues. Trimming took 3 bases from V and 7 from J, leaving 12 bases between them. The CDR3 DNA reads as TGTGCCAGCAGCTTCGGGGGGCTGAGTGGCTACACCTTC. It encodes CASSFGGLSGYTF.

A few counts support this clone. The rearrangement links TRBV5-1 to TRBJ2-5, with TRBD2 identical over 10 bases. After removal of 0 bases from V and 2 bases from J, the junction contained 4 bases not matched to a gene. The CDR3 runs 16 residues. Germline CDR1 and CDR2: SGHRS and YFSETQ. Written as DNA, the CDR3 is TGCGCCAGCAGCTTGGAAGCGGGGGGGCTTCAAGAGACCCAGTACTTC. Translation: CASSLEAGGLQETQYF.

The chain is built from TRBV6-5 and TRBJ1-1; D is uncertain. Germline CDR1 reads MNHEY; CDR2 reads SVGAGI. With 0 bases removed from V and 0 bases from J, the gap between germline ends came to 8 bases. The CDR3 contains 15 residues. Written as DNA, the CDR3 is TGTGCCAGCAGTTACTCTGACACCCTGAACACTGAAGCTTTCTTT. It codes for CASSYSDTLNTEAFF.

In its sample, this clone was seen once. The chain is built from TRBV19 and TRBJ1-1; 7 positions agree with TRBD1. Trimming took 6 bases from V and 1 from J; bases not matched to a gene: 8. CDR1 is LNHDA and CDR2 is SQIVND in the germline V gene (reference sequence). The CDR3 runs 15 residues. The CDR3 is CASRKSTGRNTEAFF. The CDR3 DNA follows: TGTGCCAGTAGAAAATCGACAGGGAGGAACACTGAAGCTTTCTTT.

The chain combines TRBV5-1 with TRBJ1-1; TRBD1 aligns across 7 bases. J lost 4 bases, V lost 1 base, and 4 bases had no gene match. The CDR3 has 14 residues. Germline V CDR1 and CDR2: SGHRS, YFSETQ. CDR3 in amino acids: CASSLKGAGTEAFF. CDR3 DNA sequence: TGCGCCAGCAGCTTGAAGGGGGCGGGCACTGAAGCTTTCTTT.

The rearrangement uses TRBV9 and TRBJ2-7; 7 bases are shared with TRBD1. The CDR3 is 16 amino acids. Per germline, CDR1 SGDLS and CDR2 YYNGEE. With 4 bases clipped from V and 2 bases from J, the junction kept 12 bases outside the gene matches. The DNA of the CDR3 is TGTGCCAGCAGCTTATCCGGGGACAGCTATACCTACGAGCAGTACTTC. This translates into CASSLSGDSYTYEQYF.

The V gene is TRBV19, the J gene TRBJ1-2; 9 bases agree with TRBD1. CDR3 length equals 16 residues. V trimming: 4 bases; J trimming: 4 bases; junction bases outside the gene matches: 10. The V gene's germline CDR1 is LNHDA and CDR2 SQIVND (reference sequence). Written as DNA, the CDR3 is TGTGCCAGTAGTAATCTTGGACAGGGGAGGGGCTATGGCTACACCTTC. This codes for CASSNLGQGRGYGYTF.

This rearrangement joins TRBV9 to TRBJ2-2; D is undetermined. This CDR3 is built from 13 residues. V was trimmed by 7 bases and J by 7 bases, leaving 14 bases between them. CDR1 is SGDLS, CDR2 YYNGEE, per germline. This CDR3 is CASSRPSVGELFF. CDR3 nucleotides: TGTGCCAGCTCGCGTCCCAGCGTCGGGGAGCTGTTTTTT.

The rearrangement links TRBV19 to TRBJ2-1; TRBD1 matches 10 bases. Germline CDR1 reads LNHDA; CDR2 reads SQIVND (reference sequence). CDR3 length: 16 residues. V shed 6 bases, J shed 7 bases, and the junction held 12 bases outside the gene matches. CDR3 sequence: CASRPPTGGTGNEQFF. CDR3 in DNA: TGTGCCAGTAGACCTCCGACAGGGGGCACAGGTAATGAGCAGTTCTTC.

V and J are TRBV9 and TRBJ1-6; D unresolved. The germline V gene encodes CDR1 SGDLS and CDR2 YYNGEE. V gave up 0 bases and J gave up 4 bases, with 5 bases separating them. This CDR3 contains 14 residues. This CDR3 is CASSVALYNSPLHF. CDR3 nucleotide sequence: TGTGCCAGCAGCGTAGCCCTTTATAATTCACCCCTCCACTTT.

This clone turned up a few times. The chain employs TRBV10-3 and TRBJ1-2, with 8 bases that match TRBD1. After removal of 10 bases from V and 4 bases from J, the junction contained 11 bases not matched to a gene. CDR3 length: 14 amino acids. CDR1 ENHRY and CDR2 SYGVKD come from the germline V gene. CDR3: CATLSPGQVYGYTF. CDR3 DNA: TGTGCCACCCTCTCCCCGGGACAGGTCTATGGCTACACCTTC.

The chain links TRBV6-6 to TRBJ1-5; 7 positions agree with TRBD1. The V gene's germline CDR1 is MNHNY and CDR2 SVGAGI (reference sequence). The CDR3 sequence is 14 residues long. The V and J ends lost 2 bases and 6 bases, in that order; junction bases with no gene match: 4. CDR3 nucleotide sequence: TGTGCCAGCAGTTACCGACAGGGTGGTCAGCCCCAGCATTTT. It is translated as CASSYRQGGQPQHF.

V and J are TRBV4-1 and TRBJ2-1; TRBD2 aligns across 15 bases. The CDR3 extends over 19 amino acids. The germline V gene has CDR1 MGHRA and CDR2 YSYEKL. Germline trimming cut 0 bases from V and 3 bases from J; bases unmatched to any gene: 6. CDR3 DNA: TGCGCCAGCAGCCAAGAGCCGGGACTAGCGGGGGGCCTCTACAATGAGCAGTTCTTC. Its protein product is CASSQEPGLAGGLYNEQFF.

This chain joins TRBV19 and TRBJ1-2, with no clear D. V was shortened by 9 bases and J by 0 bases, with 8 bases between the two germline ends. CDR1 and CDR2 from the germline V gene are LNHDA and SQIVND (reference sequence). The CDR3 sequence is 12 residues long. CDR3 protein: CASQRANYGYTF. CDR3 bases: TGTGCCAGCCAACGAGCTAACTATGGCTACACCTTC.